This entry lists 15 T cell receptor beta chains sequenced from one sample in a study of Graves' ophthalmopathy and Graves' hyperthyroidism. Scientists amplified the TCR beta CDR3 regions from RNA transcripts. First-round RT-PCR relied on HTBI primers, and a second-round multiplex PCR came next. One entry per CDR3 protein, called by TCRdb with MiXCR from the multiplex PCR reads. The sample has 560,000 or so distinct CDR3 sequences; roughly 39% are singletons. The sequenced sample consisted of peripheral blood or thyroid tissue (not recorded which). These receptors were obtained from an adult man with Graves' hyperthyroidism.

A few counts support this clonotype. The chain is built from TRBV20-1 and TRBJ2-5, with TRBD2 matching over 10 bases. Germline loops: CDR1 DFQATT, CDR2 SNEGSKA (reference sequence). The J segment lost 1 base and the V segment lost 5 bases, leaving 7 bases of the junction unmatched. The CDR3 is made up of 15 amino acids. This CDR3 is CSALSGRAGQETQYF. For the CDR3, the DNA is TGCAGTGCTCTCAGCGGGAGGGCCGGCCAAGAGACCCAGTACTTC.

The chain recombines TRBV30 with TRBJ2-5; D remains ambiguous. Germline V CDR1 and CDR2: GTSNPN, SVGIG (reference sequence). There are 12 residues in the CDR3. V was cut by 0 bases and J by 9 bases, with 11 bases left in between. This chain's CDR3 is CAWSVPVRAQYF. CDR3 coding DNA: TGTGCCTGGAGTGTACCAGTTAGGGCCCAGTACTTC.

This chain connects TRBV5-4 to TRBJ2-7, with D perhaps TRBD1 (7 bases). The germline V gene encodes CDR1 SGHNT and CDR2 YYREEE (reference sequence). The CDR3 contains 15 residues. V was clipped by 4 bases and J by 2 bases, with 16 bases between them. This CDR3 reads CASSQPGGQTYEQYF. In DNA, the CDR3 is TGTGCCAGCAGCCAACCAGGGGGGCAGACCTACGAGCAGTACTTC. Complete variable domain (other parts from reference TRBV5-4 and TRBJ2-7): ETGVTQSPTHLIKTRGQQVTLRCSSQSGHNTVSWYQQALGQGPQFIFQYYREEENGRGNFPPRFSGLQFPNYSSELNVNALELDDSALYLCASSQPGGQTYEQYFGPGTRLTVT.

The rearrangement links TRBV20-1 to TRBJ1-3; 7 bases agree with TRBD1. This CDR3 has 16 amino acids. Looked up from germline, CDR1 is DFQATT and CDR2 is SNEGSKA (reference sequence). V shed 2 bases, J shed 8 bases, and the junction held 15 bases outside the gene matches. The CDR3 loop is CSARQTGARVGDTIYF. In nucleotides, the CDR3 is TGCAGTGCTAGACAAACAGGGGCGCGAGTGGGGGACACCATATATTTT.

The sample holds many counts of this clonotype. DNA for the CDR3: TGTGCCACCAGCAGAGAAAGGGCAGGGGGCCCTCAGCCCCAGCATTTT. This gives the protein CATSRERAGGPQPQHF. This rearrangement joins TRBV15 to TRBJ1-5; 8 nucleotides match TRBD1. Per the germline V gene, CDR1 is LNHNV and CDR2 is YYDKDF (reference sequence). V lost 0 bases and J lost 6; bases outside the gene matches: 7. The CDR3 runs to 16 residues.

This clonotype was recorded once. The rearrangement uses TRBV6-6 and TRBJ1-6; 12 bases are a match to TRBD1. The CDR3 sequence is 15 residues long. CDR1 is MNHNY, CDR2 SVGAGI, per germline (reference sequence). The J segment lost 7 bases and the V segment lost 6 bases, leaving 4 bases of the junction unmatched. CDR3 DNA: TGTGCCAGCAGGGGACAGGGGGCAAGGAATTCACCCCTCCACTTT. This translates into CASRGQGARNSPLHF.

This clonotype has a handful of counts. This chain joins TRBV19 and TRBJ2-2; a possible D gene is TRBD1 (6 bases). Trimming left V 4 bases short and J 4 bases short, with 19 bases between. There are 17 residues in the CDR3. Germline CDR1 reads LNHDA; CDR2 reads SQIVND (reference sequence). The CDR3 is CASSNTGQFYATGELFF. The CDR3 DNA reads TGTGCCAGTAGTAATACCGGACAGTTCTATGCCACCGGGGAGCTGTTTTTT.

This clonotype was observed many times. The chain links TRBV9 to TRBJ2-7; the match to TRBD1 covers 8 bases. Germline V CDR1 and CDR2: SGDLS, YYNGEE. V was pared by 0 bases and J by 6 bases, with 5 bases of the junction left unmatched. This CDR3 contains 14 residues. The CDR3 sequence: CASSVERTGPEQYF. CDR3 coding DNA: TGTGCCAGCAGCGTAGAAAGGACAGGGCCCGAGCAGTACTTC.

In its sample, this clonotype was seen a few times. This rearrangement joins TRBV3-1 to TRBJ1-2, with TRBD1 matching 7 bases. This CDR3 region has 16 residues. The V and J ends lost 2 bases and 2 bases, in that order; junction bases with no gene match: 8. Germline V gene lookup returns CDR1 LGHDT and CDR2 YNNKEL (reference sequence). In DNA, the CDR3 is TGTGCCAGCAGCCAAAACACTCCGGGACAGAACTATGGCTACACCTTC. Residues: CASSQNTPGQNYGYTF. Looking up the rest from reference TRBV3-1 and TRBJ1-2 gives the full variable domain: DTAVSQTPKYLVTQMGNDKSIKCEQNLGHDTMYWYKQDSKKFLKIMFSYNNKELIINETVPNRFSPKSPDKAHLNLHINSLELGDSAVYFCASSQNTPGQNYGYTFGSGTRLTVV.

This clonotype occurred many times. The V gene is TRBV29-1, the J gene TRBJ1-1; a possible D gene is TRBD1 (5 bases). CDR1 and CDR2 (germline): SQVTM, ANQGSEA. Trimming shortened V by 8 bases and J by 0 bases, and 7 bases separated the two germline ends. This CDR3 comprises 11 residues. CDR3 protein: CSLGLNTEAFF. DNA of the CDR3: TGCAGCCTGGGGCTGAACACTGAAGCTTTCTTT.

The sample holds one count of this clonotype. This chain links TRBV24-1 with TRBJ2-1; a possible D gene is TRBD1 (6 bases). Per germline, CDR1 KGHDR and CDR2 SFDVKD. The CDR3 length is 15 residues. V lost 3 bases and J lost 3, with 11 bases in between. The CDR3 bases are TGTGCCACCAGTGATCCCCGACAGGTCTACAATGAGCAGTTCTTC. It encodes CATSDPRQVYNEQFF.

A word on this clonotype: The CDR3 ends on some other residue instead of the conserved phenylalanine or tryptophan, so this is likely a read error. DNA of the CDR3: TGCGCCAGCAGTTTGTACGGTGGGGCCGATGGCTACACCTAC. This sequence encodes CASSLYGGADGYTY. This chain uses TRBV5-1 with TRBJ1-2; a possible D gene is TRBD1 (5 bases). The CDR3 is made up of 14 amino acids. Trimming pared 5 bases from V and 6 bases from J, leaving 17 bases between. Germline values: CDR1 SGHRS, CDR2 YFSETQ.

J is TRBJ1-2 and V is TRBV15; D is unresolved. Germline assignment: CDR1 LNHNV and CDR2 YYDKDF (reference sequence). The CDR3 runs 15 residues. The germline V and J ends were trimmed by 5 bases and 7 bases, with 20 bases remaining between them. CDR3 protein: CATSFDWSGDFGYTF. DNA for the CDR3: TGTGCCACCAGCTTCGATTGGTCGGGAGACTTTGGCTACACCTTC.

The rearrangement links TRBV29-1 to TRBJ1-1; D uncertain. From germline, CDR1 is SQVTM and CDR2 ANQGSEA. The V gene lost 4 bases and the J gene lost 0 bases, with 9 bases spanning the gap. The CDR3 is 13 residues long. CDR3 residues: CSVAGGMNTEAFF. CDR3 nucleotides: TGCAGCGTTGCGGGAGGGATGAACACTGAAGCTTTCTTT.

This clonotype has ten or more counts. In DNA form, the CDR3 reads TGCAGTGCAACAGACAGGGGGGCCAACTATGGCTACACCTTC. Protein: CSATDRGANYGYTF. The rearrangement uses TRBV20-1 and TRBJ1-2, with 9 bases lining up with TRBD1. Trimming removed 6 bases from V and 2 bases from J; junction bases left unmatched: 7. The germline gives CDR1 DFQATT, CDR2 SNEGSKA (reference sequence). The CDR3 is made up of 14 amino acids.